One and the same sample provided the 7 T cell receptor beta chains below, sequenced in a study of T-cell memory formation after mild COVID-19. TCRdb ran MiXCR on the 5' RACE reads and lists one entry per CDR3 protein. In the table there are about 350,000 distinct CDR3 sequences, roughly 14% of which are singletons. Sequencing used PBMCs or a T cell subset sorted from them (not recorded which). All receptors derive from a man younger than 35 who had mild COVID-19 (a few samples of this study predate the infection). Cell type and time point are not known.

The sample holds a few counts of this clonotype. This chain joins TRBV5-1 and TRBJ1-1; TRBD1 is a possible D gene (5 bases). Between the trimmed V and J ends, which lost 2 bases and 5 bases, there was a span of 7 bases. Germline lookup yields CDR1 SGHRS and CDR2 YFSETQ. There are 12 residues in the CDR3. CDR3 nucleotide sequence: TGCGCCAGCAGCTTTTGGGGGACTGAAGCTTTCTTT. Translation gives CASSFWGTEAFF.

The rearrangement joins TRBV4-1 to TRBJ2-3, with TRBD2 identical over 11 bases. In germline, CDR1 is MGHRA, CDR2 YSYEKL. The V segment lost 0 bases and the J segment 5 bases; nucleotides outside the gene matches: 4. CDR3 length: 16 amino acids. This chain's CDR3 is CASSQDLAGGRDTQYF. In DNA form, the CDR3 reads TGCGCCAGCAGCCAAGATCTAGCGGGGGGCCGAGATACGCAGTATTTT.

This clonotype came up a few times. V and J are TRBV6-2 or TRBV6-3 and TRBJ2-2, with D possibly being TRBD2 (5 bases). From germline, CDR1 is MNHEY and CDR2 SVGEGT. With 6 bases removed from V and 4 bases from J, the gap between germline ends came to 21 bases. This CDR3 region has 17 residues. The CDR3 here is CASRNIGTAVVTGELFF. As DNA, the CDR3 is TGTGCCAGCAGAAACATAGGTACAGCGGTGGTCACCGGGGAGCTGTTTTTT.

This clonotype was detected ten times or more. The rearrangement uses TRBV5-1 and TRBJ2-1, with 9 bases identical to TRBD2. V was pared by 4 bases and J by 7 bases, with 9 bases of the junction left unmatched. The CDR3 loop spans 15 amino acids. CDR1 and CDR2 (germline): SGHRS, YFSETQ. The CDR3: CASSPRLAEKNEQFF. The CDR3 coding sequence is TGCGCCAGCAGCCCCAGACTAGCGGAGAAGAATGAGCAGTTCTTC.

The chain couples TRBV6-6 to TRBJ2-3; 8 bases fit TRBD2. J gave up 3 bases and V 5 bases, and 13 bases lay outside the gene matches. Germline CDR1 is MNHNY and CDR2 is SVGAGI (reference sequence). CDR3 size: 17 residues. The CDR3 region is CASSHSIRGGGTDTQYF. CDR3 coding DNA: TGTGCCAGCAGTCACAGCATCCGGGGGGGCGGAACAGATACGCAGTATTTT.

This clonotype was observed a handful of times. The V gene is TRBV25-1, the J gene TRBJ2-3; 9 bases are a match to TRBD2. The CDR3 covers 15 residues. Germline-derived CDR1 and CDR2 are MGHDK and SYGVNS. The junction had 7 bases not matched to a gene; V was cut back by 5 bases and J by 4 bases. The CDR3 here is CASSTLAGGPDTQYF. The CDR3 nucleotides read TGTGCCAGCAGTACCCTGGCGGGGGGGCCAGATACGCAGTATTTT.

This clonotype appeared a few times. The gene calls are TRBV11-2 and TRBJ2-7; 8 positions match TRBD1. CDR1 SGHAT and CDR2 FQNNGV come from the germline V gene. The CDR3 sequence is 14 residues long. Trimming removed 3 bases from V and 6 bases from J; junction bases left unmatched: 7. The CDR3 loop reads CASSFGQGAFEQYV. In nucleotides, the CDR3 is TGTGCCAGCAGCTTCGGACAGGGAGCTTTCGAGCAGTACGTC.